This T cell receptor beta chain was sequenced for a study of shared clonotypes between healthy human individuals. On the study more broadly: Samples came from a couple of female and three male donors aged 18 to 49. CD8 memory received one plate per donor, CD8 naive two, CD4 memory three and CD4 naive three.

Produced via immunoSEQ multiplex PCR; TCRdb's table is partial and in-frame only. The data show some 2.1 million clones, about 95% seen once. The V and J ends lost 5 bases and 0 bases, in that order; junction bases with no gene match: 16. Germline-derived CDR1 and CDR2 are MDHEN and SYDVKM. The CDR3 consists of 18 residues. Terminally differentiated effector memory CD45RA+ cells were left out of the naive CD8 fraction, which was CD45RO-negative and positively selected for CCR7. The rearrangement uses TRBV28 and TRBJ2-7; 7 bases are shared with TRBD1. The origin of this receptor is a man between 18 and 35 years old in good health. Sequencing input: naive CD8+ T cells sorted from blood. The CDR3 region has the DNA TGTGCCAGCAGTCTTGTACTCATGACAGGGACCAGCTCCTACGAGCAGTACTTC. Protein: CASSLVLMTGTSSYEQYF.